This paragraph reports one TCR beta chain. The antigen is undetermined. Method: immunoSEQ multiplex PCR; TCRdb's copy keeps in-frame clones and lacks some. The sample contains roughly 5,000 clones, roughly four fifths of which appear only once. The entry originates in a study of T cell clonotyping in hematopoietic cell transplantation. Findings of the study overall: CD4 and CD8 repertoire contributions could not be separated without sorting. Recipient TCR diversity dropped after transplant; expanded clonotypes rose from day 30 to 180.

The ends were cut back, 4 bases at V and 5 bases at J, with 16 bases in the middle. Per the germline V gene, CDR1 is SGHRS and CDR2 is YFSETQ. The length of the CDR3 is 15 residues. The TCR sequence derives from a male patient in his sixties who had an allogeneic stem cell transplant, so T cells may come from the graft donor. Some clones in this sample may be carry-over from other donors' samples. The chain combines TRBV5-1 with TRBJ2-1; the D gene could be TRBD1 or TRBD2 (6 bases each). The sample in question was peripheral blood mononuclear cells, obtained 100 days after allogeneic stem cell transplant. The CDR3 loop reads CASSVYGGRNNEQFF. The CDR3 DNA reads TGCGCCAGCAGCGTGTACGGGGGCCGGAACAATGAGCAGTTCTTC. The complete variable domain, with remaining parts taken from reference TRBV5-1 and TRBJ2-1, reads KAGVTQTPRYLIKTRGQQVTLSCSPISGHRSVSWYQQTPGQGLQFLFEYFSETQRNKGNFPGRFSGRQFSNSRSEMNVSTLELGDSALYLCASSVYGGRNNEQFFGPGTRLTVL.